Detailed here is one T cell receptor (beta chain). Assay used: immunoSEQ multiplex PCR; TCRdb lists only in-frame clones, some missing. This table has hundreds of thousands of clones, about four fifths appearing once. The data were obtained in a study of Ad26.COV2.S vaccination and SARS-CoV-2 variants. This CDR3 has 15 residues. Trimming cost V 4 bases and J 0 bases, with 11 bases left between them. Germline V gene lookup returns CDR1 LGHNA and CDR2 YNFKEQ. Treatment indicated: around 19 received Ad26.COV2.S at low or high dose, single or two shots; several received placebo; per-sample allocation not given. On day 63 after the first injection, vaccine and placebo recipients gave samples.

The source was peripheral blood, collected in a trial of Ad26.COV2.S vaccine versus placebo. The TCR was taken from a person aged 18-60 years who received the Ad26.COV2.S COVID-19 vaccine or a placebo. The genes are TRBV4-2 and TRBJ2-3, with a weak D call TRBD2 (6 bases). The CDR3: CASSPGTLSTDTQYF. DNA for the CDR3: TGTGCCAGCAGCCCTGGGACTCTTAGCACAGATACGCAGTATTTT.